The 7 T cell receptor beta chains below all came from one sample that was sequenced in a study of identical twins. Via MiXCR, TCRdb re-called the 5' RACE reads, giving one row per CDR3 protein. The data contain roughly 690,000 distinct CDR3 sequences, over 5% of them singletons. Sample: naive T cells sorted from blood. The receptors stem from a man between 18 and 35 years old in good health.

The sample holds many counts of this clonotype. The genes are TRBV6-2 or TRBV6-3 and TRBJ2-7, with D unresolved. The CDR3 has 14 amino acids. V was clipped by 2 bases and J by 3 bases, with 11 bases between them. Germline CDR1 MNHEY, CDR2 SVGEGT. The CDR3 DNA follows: TGTGCCAGCAGTTACCTAGGCAGCGACTACGAGCAGTACTTC. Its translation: CASSYLGSDYEQYF.

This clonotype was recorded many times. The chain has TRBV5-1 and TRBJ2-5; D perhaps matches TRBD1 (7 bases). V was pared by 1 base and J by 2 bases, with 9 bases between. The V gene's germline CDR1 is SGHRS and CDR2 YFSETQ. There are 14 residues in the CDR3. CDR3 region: CASSLQGGQETQYF. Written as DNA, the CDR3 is TGCGCCAGCAGCTTGCAGGGGGGTCAAGAGACCCAGTACTTC.

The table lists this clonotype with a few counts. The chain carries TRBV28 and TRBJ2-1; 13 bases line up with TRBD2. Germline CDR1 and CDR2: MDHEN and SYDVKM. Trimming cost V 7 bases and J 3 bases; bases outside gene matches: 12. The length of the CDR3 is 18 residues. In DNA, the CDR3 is TGTGCCAGCACCGTAGGGACTAGCGGGATCAGATTCTACAATGAGCAGTTCTTC. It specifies CASTVGTSGIRFYNEQFF.

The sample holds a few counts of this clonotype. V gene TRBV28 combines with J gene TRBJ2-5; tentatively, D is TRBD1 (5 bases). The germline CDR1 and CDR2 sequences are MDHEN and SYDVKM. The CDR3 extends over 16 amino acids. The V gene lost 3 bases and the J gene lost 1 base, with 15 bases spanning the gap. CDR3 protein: CASSLGQGLVQETQYF. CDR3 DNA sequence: TGTGCCAGCAGTTTGGGGCAAGGGTTAGTCCAAGAGACCCAGTACTTC.

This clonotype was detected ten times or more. The CDR3 loop is CASTRGVDSNQPQHF. The DNA for the CDR3 is TGTGCCAGCACGAGGGGGGTTGATAGCAATCAGCCCCAGCATTTT. The chain has TRBV6-1 and TRBJ1-5, with D possibly matching TRBD1 (6 bases). Trimming removed 7 bases at V and 0 bases at J, with 13 bases between. Germline V gene sequence: CDR1 MNHNS, CDR2 SASEGT. The CDR3 totals 15 residues.

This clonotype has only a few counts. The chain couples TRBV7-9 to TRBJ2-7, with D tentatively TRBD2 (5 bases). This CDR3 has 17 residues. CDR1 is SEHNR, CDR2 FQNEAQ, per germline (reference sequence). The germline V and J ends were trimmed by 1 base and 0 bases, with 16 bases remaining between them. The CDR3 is CASSLVVASSSSYEQYF. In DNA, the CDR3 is TGTGCCAGCAGCTTAGTTGTTGCTAGCTCCAGCTCCTACGAGCAGTACTTC.

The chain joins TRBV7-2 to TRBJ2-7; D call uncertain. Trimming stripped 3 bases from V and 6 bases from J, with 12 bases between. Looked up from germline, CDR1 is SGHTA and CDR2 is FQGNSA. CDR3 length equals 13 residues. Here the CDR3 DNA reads TGTGCCAGCAGCTTCCAGATCAGTGGCGAGCAGTACGTC. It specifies CASSFQISGEQYV.